These T cell receptor beta chains were read from a single sample in a study of T-cell memory formation after mild COVID-19. TCRdb ran MiXCR on the 5' RACE reads and lists one entry per CDR3 protein. The profile covers roughly 300,000 distinct CDR3 sequences, with roughly 17% appearing a single time and 23% taken by the ten largest. Sequenced sample: PBMCs or a T cell subset sorted from them (not recorded which). The origin of the receptors is a man younger than 35 who had mild COVID-19 (a few samples of this study predate the infection). Cell type and time point are not known. The CDR3 runs from the conserved cysteine through the conserved F or W. A D gene is named only where the DNA matches it firmly. Some rows have no size entry. The others give once, few or many, or a class for an expanded clone.

v_gene	j_gene	d_gene	abundance	CDR3nt	CDR3aa
TRBV20-1	TRBJ2-3	.	.	TGCAGTGCTAGAGATAATCGCAGGCCTAGCACAGATACGCAGTATTTT	CSARDNRRPSTDTQYF
TRBV6-2/TRBV6-3	TRBJ2-5	.	.	TGTGCCAGCAGTTACTTCCAAGAGACCCAGTACTTC	CASSYFQETQYF
TRBV3-1	TRBJ2-5	TRBD2	many	TGTGCCAGCAGCCAAGACCTCTCTAGCGGGGGGTACTTC	CASSQDLSSGGYF
TRBV7-9	TRBJ1-2	TRBD1	.	TGTGCCAGCAGCCGTTCAGGGGGCTCGGGCTACACCTTC	CASSRSGGSGYTF
TRBV24-1	TRBJ2-2	.	.	TGTGCCACCGTGCTCCACCCTGGGGACACCCATAAGGGCGGGGAGCTGTTTTTT	CATVLHPGDTHKGGELFF
TRBV20-1	TRBJ2-2	TRBD2	many	TGCAAACACCGACTAGCGGGAAACACCGGGGAGCTGTTTTTT	CKHRLAGNTGELFF
TRBV20-1	TRBJ1-6	.	few	TGCAGTGCCCCCGGCAAGGGTCTTTATTCACCCCTCCACTTT	CSAPGKGLYSPLHF
TRBV12-3/TRBV12-4	TRBJ1-3	TRBD1	.	TGTGCCAGCAGGCTGGACAGGGGGTCGGGAAACACCATATATTTT	CASRLDRGSGNTIYF
TRBV5-1	TRBJ1-6	.	few	TGCGCCAGCAGTCTTGAAGGGGCGGCGTATAATTCACCCCTCCACTTT	CASSLEGAAYNSPLHF
TRBV7-9	TRBJ1-2	.	.	TGTGCCAGCAGCTTAGCCAAAGGAGTTGGTGCCTTC	CASSLAKGVGAF
TRBV7-3	TRBJ2-2	.	.	TGTGCCAGCAGTAGGGTTCGGGGGGAGCTGTTTTTT	CASSRVRGELFF
TRBV6-5	TRBJ2-7	.	many	TGTGCCAGCAGTTACAGACGGCGACTGCGAGGGGTCGAGCAGTACTTC	CASSYRRRLRGVEQYF
TRBV12-3/TRBV12-4	TRBJ2-5	.	few	TGTGCCAGCAGTTACAGGGTCCTCGGGGAGACCCAGTACTTC	CASSYRVLGETQYF
TRBV29-1	TRBJ2-2	.	.	TGCAGCGTTGAGTGGCAGAACACCGGGGAGCTGTTTTTT	CSVEWQNTGELFF
TRBV15	TRBJ1-1	.	few	TGTGCCACCAGCAGAGGGGGCCTAGACACTGAAGCTTTCTTT	CATSRGGLDTEAFF
TRBV5-1	TRBJ1-1	.	.	TGCGCCAGCAGCTTGCGGGTGGAGAACACTGAAGCTTTCTTT	CASSLRVENTEAFF
TRBV6-5	TRBJ1-2	.	.	TGTGCCAGCAGTTATGGTCGGGCAGGGAGGTACACCTTC	CASSYGRAGRYTF
TRBV12-3/TRBV12-4	TRBJ1-4	TRBD1	.	TGTGCCAGCAACAGTCTTGGACAGGGGCCGGAAAAACTGTTTTTT	CASNSLGQGPEKLFF
TRBV10-3	TRBJ2-3	TRBD1	few	TGTGCCATCAGTGATAGGGGGCAGGATACGCAGTATTTT	CAISDRGQDTQYF
TRBV18	TRBJ2-7	.	few	TGTGCCAGCTCACCACTCGACAGATCTGGGCAGTACTTC	CASSPLDRSGQYF
TRBV20-1	TRBJ2-1	.	few	TGCAGTGTATGGGGGCAAGTAGGGGAGCAGTTCTTC	CSVWGQVGEQFF
TRBV5-6	TRBJ1-6	.	.	TGTGCCAGCAGCTTGCGGAGTGACCTTGATTCACCCCTCCACTTT	CASSLRSDLDSPLHF
TRBV5-5	TRBJ1-4	.	.	TGTGCCAGCAGCTTGGGATCGGGTGGTTATGAAAAACTGTTTTTT	CASSLGSGGYEKLFF
TRBV5-1	TRBJ1-6	.	few	TGCGCCAGCAGAACCCTATACAGGAATTCACCCCTCCACTTT	CASRTLYRNSPLHF
TRBV2	TRBJ2-2	.	.	TGTGCCAGCAGCTCACAGGGTGCGAACACCGGGGAGCTGTTTTTT	CASSSQGANTGELFF
TRBV3-1	TRBJ1-2	.	.	TGTGCCAGCAGCCAAGAGTACGGGGAACGAGATGGCTACACCTTC	CASSQEYGERDGYTF
TRBV12-3/TRBV12-4	TRBJ2-7	.	.	TGTGCCAGCAGTCTGGGACCTGCCGGCGAGCAGTACTTC	CASSLGPAGEQYF
TRBV19	TRBJ2-3	.	many	TGTGCCAGTAGCCCGGGGTCTAGCACAGATACGCAGTATTTT	CASSPGSSTDTQYF
TRBV21-1	TRBJ1-1	.	few	TGTGCCAGCAGCCAGGGGGAGGGCAGGCACACTGAAGCTTTCTTT	CASSQGEGRHTEAFF
TRBV9	TRBJ1-1	.	few	TGTGCCAGCAGCGTAGGAGGCCAGGGGAGGACTGAAGCTTTCTTT	CASSVGGQGRTEAFF
TRBV5-4	TRBJ2-1	.	many	TGTGCCAGCAGCGGAGACTATCCGAGTGAGCAGTTCTTC	CASSGDYPSEQFF
TRBV5-1	TRBJ2-1	.	.	TGCGCCAGCAGCTTGGGACTAGTAGACAATGAGCAGTTCTTC	CASSLGLVDNEQFF